What follows are 31 T cell receptor beta chains derived from one specimen sequenced in a study of chemoradiotherapy in HPV16-positive cancers. Assay: immunoSEQ multiplex PCR; the TCRdb copy retains only in-frame clones and omits some. This table has around 24,000 clones, roughly 87% appearing once. Sequenced here: blood, sampled from a patient who underwent chemoradiotherapy. These receptors were collected from a human donor with HPV-associated anogenital cancer.

V and J are TRBV7-2 and TRBJ1-2, with D perhaps TRBD1 (5 bases). V lost 4 bases to trimming and J lost 2 bases, with 11 bases between them. This CDR3 comprises 14 residues. The germline V gene encodes CDR1 SGHTA and CDR2 FQGNSA. The CDR3 loop is CASSSSAGNYGYTF. For the CDR3, the DNA is TGTGCCAGCAGCTCCAGTGCAGGGAACTATGGCTACACCTTC. The entire variable domain, with the rest obtained from reference TRBV7-2 and TRBJ1-2, is as follows: GAGVSQSPSNKVTEKGKDVELRCDPISGHTALYWYRQSLGQGLEFLIYFQGNSAPDKSGLPSDRFSAERTGGSVSTLTIQRTQQEDSAVYLCASSSSAGNYGYTFGSGTRLTVV.

The V and J genes are TRBV7-2 and TRBJ2-5, with 7 bases identical to TRBD2. The J call may be mistaken, given a closer DNA end match to TRBJ2-7. From germline, CDR1 is SGHTA and CDR2 FQGNSA. The CDR3 is made up of 15 amino acids. DNA for the CDR3: TGTGCCAGCAGCTCCCGGTCGGGAGGTGTCTACGAGCAGTACTTC. It is translated as CASSSRSGGVYEQYF.

Concerning this clone itself: Other DNA sequences of this sample code for an identical CDR3. The gene calls are TRBV11-2 and TRBJ2-7; the match to TRBD2 covers 10 bases. V lost 5 bases, J lost 6 bases, and 4 bases stayed unmatched. Germline lookup yields CDR1 SGHAT and CDR2 FQNNGV. This CDR3 spans 13 amino acids. The CDR3 loop reads CASSLASGGEQYF. In nucleotides, the CDR3 is TGTGCCAGCAGCCTAGCTAGCGGGGGCGAGCAGTACTTC.

The chain joins TRBV12-1 to TRBJ2-7. TRBV12-1 is annotated as a pseudogene. The CDR3 sequence is 12 residues long. The CDR3 DNA reads as TGTGCCAGCAGCCGCCGACCGTACGAGCAGTACTTC. Its protein is CASSRRPYEQYF.

V gene TRBV19 combines with J gene TRBJ1-5; possibly TRBD1 for D (5 bases). V gave up 6 bases and J gave up 0 bases, with 12 bases separating them. The CDR3 runs to 15 residues. Germline V gene lookup returns CDR1 LNHDA and CDR2 SQIVND (reference sequence). CDR3 sequence: CASRGARNSNQPQHF. As DNA, the CDR3 is TGTGCCAGTAGAGGGGCACGGAATAGCAATCAGCCCCAGCATTTT. Looking up the rest from reference TRBV19 and TRBJ1-5 gives the full variable domain: DGGITQSPKYLFRKEGQNVTLSCEQNLNHDAMYWYRQDPGQGLRLIYYSQIVNDFQKGDIAEGYSVSREKKESFPLTVTSAQKNPTAFYLCASRGARNSNQPQHFGDGTRLSIL.

This chain links TRBV14 with TRBJ2-1; 9 bases agree with TRBD2. With 1 base clipped from V and 12 bases from J, the junction kept 7 bases outside the gene matches. Germline CDR1 is SGHDN and CDR2 is FVKESK. This CDR3 comprises 14 residues. CDR3 coding DNA: TGTGCCAGCAGCCAAGTAGCGGGGGCCGGAGGGCAGTTCTTC. It yields the protein CASSQVAGAGGQFF.

This clone appeared a few times. The chain recombines TRBV6-1 with TRBJ1-3; D possibly corresponds to TRBD1 (6 bases). Germline values: CDR1 MNHNS, CDR2 SASEGT. The CDR3 has 15 residues. Trimming removed 8 bases at V and 3 bases at J, with 17 bases between. CDR3 bases: TGTGCCAGCGGCCTGGGGGGGGCGGGTGGAAACACCATATATTTT. It codes for CASGLGGAGGNTIYF.

This chain connects TRBV5-8 to TRBJ2-5; the D gene is possibly TRBD1 (6 bases). Trimming left V 4 bases short and J 1 base short, with 14 bases between. This CDR3 contains 15 residues. CDR1 and CDR2 (germline): SGHTS, YDEGEE. The CDR3 sequence: CASSPGRGAQETQYF. The CDR3 DNA reads as TGTGCCAGCAGCCCAGGCAGGGGAGCCCAAGAGACCCAGTACTTC.

The V call is TRBV6-1, the J call TRBJ1-5; D is unresolved. Germline values: CDR1 MNHNS, CDR2 SASEGT. V lost 5 bases, J lost 1 base, and 9 bases lay in between. The CDR3 totals 14 residues. The chain's CDR3 is CASSRQESNQPQHF. In DNA, the CDR3 is TGTGCCAGCAGTAGGCAGGAGAGCAATCAGCCCCAGCATTTT.

This rearrangement joins TRBV4-3 to TRBJ1-3, with a tentative D call TRBD1 (6 bases). V was shortened by 4 bases and J by 3 bases, with 16 bases between the two germline ends. The CDR3 loop spans 16 amino acids. Germline V gene lookup returns CDR1 LGHNA and CDR2 YSLEER. The DNA for the CDR3 is TGCGCCAGCAGCCTGAACAGGGCGAGCATTGGAAACACCATATATTTT. This translates into CASSLNRASIGNTIYF.

The chain joins TRBV21-1 to TRBJ2-7; no check of the table's D call, TRBD1, against the DNA was made. TRBV21-1 is listed as a pseudogene. This CDR3 is 17 amino acids long. As DNA, the CDR3 is TGTGCCAGCAGCAAAGCGCTTGACGGACAGGCCCCCTACGAGCAGTACTTC. Translating it yields CASSKALDGQAPYEQYF.

This clone has more than one count but fewer than ten. The V gene is TRBV7-8, the J gene TRBJ1-3; D gene unclear. Germline assignment: CDR1 SGHVS and CDR2 FQNEAQ. With 2 bases removed from V and 0 bases from J, the gap between germline ends came to 11 bases. The CDR3 has 16 amino acids. The chain's CDR3 is CASSLTRESSGNTIYF. CDR3 coding DNA: TGTGCCAGCAGCTTAACGAGGGAAAGCTCTGGAAACACCATATATTTT.

The J gene is TRBJ1-1, the V gene TRBV2; tentatively, D is TRBD1 (6 bases). Per the germline V gene, CDR1 is SNHLY and CDR2 is FYNNEI. Trimming pared 5 bases from V and 2 bases from J, leaving 9 bases between. CDR3 length: 13 residues. The CDR3 region is CASSRTVNTEAFF. The CDR3 region has the DNA TGTGCCAGCAGTAGGACAGTTAACACTGAAGCTTTCTTT.

This chain links TRBV7-9 with TRBJ2-1; D gene unclear. With 1 base removed from V and 14 bases from J, the gap between germline ends came to 12 bases. The CDR3 spans 12 residues. Germline V lookup: CDR1 SEHNR, CDR2 FQNEAQ (reference sequence). CDR3 DNA sequence: TGTGCCAGCAGCTTAGAGAGTAGTATGAAGTTCTTC. Amino acids: CASSLESSMKFF.

The chain links TRBV5-4 to TRBJ1-6, with a tentative D call TRBD1 (6 bases). CDR1 SGHNT and CDR2 YYREEE come from the germline V gene (reference sequence). This CDR3 region has 15 residues. Deletions cut 0 bases from V and 7 bases from J, with 11 bases between. The CDR3 spells CASSLEAGENSPLHF. CDR3 nucleotides: TGTGCCAGCAGCTTGGAGGCAGGGGAGAATTCACCCCTCCACTTT.

The rearrangement uses TRBV10-3 and TRBJ2-1, with 8 bases lining up with TRBD2. V gave up 2 bases and J gave up 0 bases; unmatched junction bases: 0. Per the germline V gene, CDR1 is ENHRY and CDR2 is SYGVKD. The CDR3 has 15 residues. CDR3 coding DNA: TGTGCCATCAGTGAGACTAGCGGCTCCTACAATGAGCAGTTCTTC. This translates into CAISETSGSYNEQFF.

V and J are TRBV19 and TRBJ1-1; 9 nucleotides line up with TRBD1. The CDR3 is made up of 18 amino acids. The V segment lost 1 base and the J segment 1 base; nucleotides outside the gene matches: 10. Germline-derived CDR1 and CDR2 are LNHDA and SQIVND (reference sequence). The CDR3 protein is CASSIGTGGYRENTEAFF. The CDR3 DNA follows: TGTGCCAGTAGTATAGGAACAGGGGGCTATCGGGAGAACACTGAAGCTTTCTTT.

In DNA form, the CDR3 reads TGTGCCAGCAGCGAAACCGGGTCCGGGCCTAATGAGCAGTTCTTC. This translates into CASSETGSGPNEQFF. The chain carries TRBV7-2 and TRBJ2-1; D ambiguous. The V gene lost 5 bases and the J gene lost 7 bases, with 18 bases spanning the gap. From germline, CDR1 is SGHTA and CDR2 FQGNSA. The CDR3 has 15 amino acids.

V gene TRBV7-2 combines with J gene TRBJ2-1; 9 nucleotides align to TRBD2. The CDR3 covers 17 residues. After removal of 1 base from V and 6 bases from J, the junction contained 10 bases not matched to a gene. Germline assignment: CDR1 SGHTA and CDR2 FQGNSA. CDR3 bases: TGTGCCAGCAGCTTAGTTGGCGGGAGGGCCGGTCCCAATGAGCAGTTCTTC. Translating it yields CASSLVGGRAGPNEQFF.

The chain employs TRBV5-4 and TRBJ2-3; D unclear. The CDR3 length is 15 residues. From germline, CDR1 is SGHNT and CDR2 YYREEE (reference sequence). Trimming took off 0 bases at V and 1 base at J, with 9 bases between the two ends. As DNA, the CDR3 is TGTGCCAGCAGCTTGGCCAGAGGAGGCACAGATACGCAGTATTTT. Protein: CASSLARGGTDTQYF.

V and J are TRBV5-4 and TRBJ2-3, with 13 bases matching TRBD2. The J segment lost 2 bases and the V segment lost 4 bases, leaving 7 bases of the junction unmatched. There are 17 residues in the CDR3. The V gene's germline CDR1 is SGHNT and CDR2 YYREEE (reference sequence). CDR3 loop: CASSPGTSGMYTDTQYF. In DNA, the CDR3 is TGTGCCAGCAGCCCCGGGACTAGCGGGATGTACACAGATACGCAGTATTTT.

The V call is TRBV19, the J call TRBJ2-1, with 12 nucleotides matching TRBD2. Germline V gene sequence: CDR1 LNHDA, CDR2 SQIVND (reference sequence). V lost 2 bases and J lost 15; bases outside the gene matches: 5. The CDR3 covers 13 residues. DNA for the CDR3: TGTGCCAGTAGTATACAAACTAGCGGGAGGCCGTTCTTC. Its translation is CASSIQTSGRPFF. The complete variable domain, with remaining parts taken from reference TRBV19 and TRBJ2-1, reads DGGITQSPKYLFRKEGQNVTLSCEQNLNHDAMYWYRQDPGQGLRLIYYSQIVNDFQKGDIAEGYSVSREKKESFPLTVTSAQKNPTAFYLCASSIQTSGRPFFGPGTRLTVL.

This chain uses TRBV7-2 with TRBJ1-2, with 7 bases aligning to TRBD1. V lost 5 bases and J lost 7; bases outside the gene matches: 16. Germline assignment: CDR1 SGHTA and CDR2 FQGNSA. This CDR3 is 16 amino acids long. The CDR3 sequence: CASSLPTGAVFGGYTF. CDR3 nucleotides: TGTGCCAGCAGCCTCCCCACAGGGGCCGTTTTTGGTGGCTACACCTTC.

This chain uses TRBV5-5 with TRBJ1-5; D remains ambiguous. Germline CDR1 reads SGHKS; CDR2 reads YYEKEE (reference sequence). Trimming took 3 bases from V and 3 from J, leaving 10 bases between them. This CDR3 comprises 14 residues. The CDR3, as DNA: TGTGCCAGCAGCTGGGTGGGTCCCAATCAGCCCCAGCATTTT. It codes for CASSWVGPNQPQHF.

The J gene is TRBJ2-7, the V gene TRBV12-5, with unresolved D. Germline CDR1 is LGHNT and CDR2 is FRNRAP. The CDR3 has 13 residues. V lost 6 bases and J 3 bases, leaving 12 bases between the germline ends. The CDR3 DNA is TGTGCTAGTGGGCCGACTCTCATCTACGAGCAGTACTTC. Translated, it gives CASGPTLIYEQYF.

The genes are TRBV7-2 and TRBJ1-4, with 8 bases that match TRBD1. Germline CDR1 is SGHTA and CDR2 is FQGNSA. This CDR3 region has 15 residues. Trimming removed 5 bases from V and 3 bases from J; junction bases left unmatched: 5. DNA of the CDR3: TGTGCCAGCAGCCCCGGACAGGGAGCTAATGAAAAACTGTTTTTT. Its protein is CASSPGQGANEKLFF.

This chain links TRBV11-2 with TRBJ2-2; TRBD1 or TRBD2 may be the D gene (5 bases each). This CDR3 is 16 amino acids long. Per the germline V gene, CDR1 is SGHAT and CDR2 is FQNNGV. Trimming removed 5 bases from V and 0 bases from J, with 13 bases in between. CDR3 nucleotide sequence: TGTGCCAGCAGCGAGCCGGGGACGGCGAACACCGGGGAGCTGTTTTTT. Residues: CASSEPGTANTGELFF.

The V gene is TRBV5-3, the J gene TRBJ1-1; D is unresolved. TRBV5-3 counts as an open reading frame of uncertain function. V was clipped by 4 bases and J by 7 bases, with 11 bases between them. There are 12 residues in the CDR3. The CDR3 protein is CARSRGVGEAFF. CDR3 coding DNA: TGTGCCAGAAGCCGTGGCGTGGGTGAAGCTTTCTTT.

This clone was found a few times. The genes are TRBV19 and TRBJ1-2, with a weak D call TRBD1 (5 bases). Germline CDR1 is LNHDA and CDR2 is SQIVND (reference sequence). The CDR3 consists of 12 residues. The ends were cut back, 9 bases at V and 2 bases at J, with 10 bases in the middle. CDR3 sequence reads: CASRQLNYGYTF. In DNA form, the CDR3 reads TGTGCCAGCCGACAGCTAAACTATGGCTACACCTTC.

The rearrangement links TRBV5-1 to TRBJ1-1, with D hard to call. Trimming removed 5 bases from V and 5 bases from J, with 13 bases in between. CDR3 length: 13 residues. CDR1 is SGHRS and CDR2 is YFSETQ in the germline V gene. The CDR3 is CASRGLIGTEAFF. The CDR3 DNA reads TGCGCCAGCAGGGGCTTGATTGGGACTGAAGCTTTCTTT.

This clone is medium-sized by share. The V and J genes are TRBV4-3 and TRBJ2-7; D possibly uses TRBD1 or TRBD2 (5 bases each). Germline CDR1 is LGHNA and CDR2 is YSLEER. Trimming shortened V by 3 bases and J by 1 base, and 16 bases separated the two germline ends. The CDR3 loop spans 16 amino acids. The CDR3 DNA follows: TGCGCCAGCAGCCAGGGACCTTCTGGAGCTTCCTACGAGCAGTACTTC. Its translation: CASSQGPSGASYEQYF.